The 14 T cell receptor beta chains listed next were all sequenced from one sample in a study of OX40 agonist ivuxolimab in advanced cancers. This table comes from immunoSEQ multiplex PCR, and its TCRdb copy is limited to in-frame clones, with some not included. The sample contains some 83,000 clones, roughly 84% of which appear only once. The sequencing used CD4+ or CD8+ T cells sorted from blood, collected in a trial of the OX40 agonist ivuxolimab. The receptors stem from an adult with an advanced solid tumor such as melanoma, head and neck, liver or kidney cancer.

The gene calls are TRBV7-2 and TRBJ2-1; no firm D call. The germline V gene has CDR1 SGHTA and CDR2 FQGNSA. The V and J ends lost 2 bases and 5 bases respectively, with 13 bases between them. CDR3 size: 15 residues. The CDR3 loop is CASSLYAILNNEQFF. The CDR3 region has the DNA TGTGCCAGCAGCTTATACGCGATTCTAAACAATGAGCAGTTCTTC.

The chain couples TRBV18 to TRBJ1-1; no clear D. Per the germline V gene, CDR1 is KGHSH and CDR2 is LQKENI. The CDR3 extends over 16 amino acids. Trimming pared 1 base from V and 0 bases from J, leaving 12 bases between. The CDR3 here is CASSPRQRGMNTEAFF. The CDR3 region has the DNA TGTGCCAGCTCACCACGGCAACGAGGAATGAACACTGAAGCTTTCTTT.

This clone has a single count. The V and J genes are TRBV12-5 and TRBJ1-2, with unresolved D. Deletions cut 2 bases from V and 5 bases from J, with 6 bases between. Germline CDR1 reads LGHNT; CDR2 reads FRNRAP. The CDR3 loop spans 12 amino acids. The CDR3 is CASGLYLYGYTF. The CDR3 DNA reads as TGTGCTAGTGGTTTGTACTTATATGGCTACACCTTC.

This chain connects TRBV7-9 to TRBJ1-2; TRBD1 matches at 7 bases. CDR1 SEHNR and CDR2 FQNEAQ come from the germline V gene (reference sequence). The CDR3 covers 16 residues. With 7 bases clipped from V and 1 base from J, the junction kept 12 bases outside the gene matches. The CDR3 spells CASIQGVPGGNYGYTF. CDR3 nucleotide sequence: TGTGCCAGCATTCAAGGGGTCCCAGGGGGTAACTATGGCTACACCTTC.

The chain carries TRBV9 and TRBJ2-1; no clear D gene. Germline loops: CDR1 SGDLS, CDR2 YYNGEE. The CDR3 length is 15 residues. Trimming took 3 bases from V and 0 from J, leaving 10 bases between them. In DNA form, the CDR3 reads TGTGCCAGCAGCGGACACATCAGCTCCTACAATGAGCAGTTCTTC. Amino acid sequence: CASSGHISSYNEQFF.

This clone was seen more than once but under ten times. V usage is TRBV30 and J usage is TRBJ1-4; unclear D gene. CDR1 is GTSNPN, CDR2 SVGIG, per germline (reference sequence). V was trimmed by 3 bases and J by 4 bases, leaving 3 bases between them. This CDR3 is built from 11 residues. CDR3 bases: TGTGCCTGGAGCATTAATGAAAAACTGTTTTTT. It is translated as CAWSINEKLFF.

The J gene is TRBJ1-3, the V gene TRBV6-6; D ambiguous. Germline lookup yields CDR1 MNHNY and CDR2 SVGAGI (reference sequence). The CDR3 sequence is 14 residues long. Trimming took 6 bases from V and 2 from J, leaving 11 bases between them. The CDR3 region has the DNA TGTGCCAGCAGCCCTTTCCAGACTGGAAACACCATATATTTT. Amino acid sequence: CASSPFQTGNTIYF.

This clone was counted a few times. V and J are TRBV30 and TRBJ1-3, with no clear D. The CDR3 consists of 12 residues. From germline, CDR1 is GTSNPN and CDR2 SVGIG (reference sequence). Deletions cut 4 bases from V and 0 bases from J, with 4 bases between. CDR3 DNA sequence: TGTGCCTGGAAACTCTCTGGAAACACCATATATTTT. The encoded protein is CAWKLSGNTIYF.

This rearrangement joins TRBV10-2 to TRBJ2-3; D gene uncertain. Looked up from germline, CDR1 is WSHSY and CDR2 is SAAADI. Trimming left V 8 bases short and J 2 bases short, with 5 bases between. There are 11 residues in the CDR3. This CDR3 reads CASGYTDTQYF. The CDR3 nucleotides read TGCGCCAGCGGCTACACAGATACGCAGTATTTT.

This chain uses TRBV7-9 with TRBJ2-5; 8 nucleotides match TRBD1. Germline V gene sequence: CDR1 SEHNR, CDR2 FQNEAQ (reference sequence). This CDR3 has 14 residues. The V gene end was trimmed by 5 bases and the J gene end by 2 bases; junction bases not matched to a gene: 4. CDR3 sequence reads: CASSRGQGQETQYF. The DNA for the CDR3 is TGTGCCAGCAGCCGCGGACAGGGTCAAGAGACCCAGTACTTC.

In regard to this clone: A much larger clone differs by one base, so this may be a read error. The identical CDR3 is also encoded by other nucleotide sequences in the sample. The genes are TRBV5-4 and TRBJ2-1; the D is unclear. This CDR3 is built from 12 residues. The germline V gene has CDR1 SGHNT and CDR2 YYREEE (reference sequence). Trimming stripped 0 bases from V and 8 bases from J, with 6 bases between. The CDR3 sequence is CASSLAWDEQFF. CDR3 bases: TGTGCCAGCAGCTTGGCCTGGGATGAGCAGTTCTTC.

The chain employs TRBV7-3 and TRBJ2-6; 10 bases agree with TRBD1. This CDR3 is 19 amino acids long. The J segment lost 1 base and the V segment lost 4 bases, leaving 10 bases of the junction unmatched. The germline V gene has CDR1 SGHTA and CDR2 FQGTGA. CDR3 DNA: TGTGCCAGCAGCTACCGTGCGGGACAGGGGCTATCTGGGGCCAACGTCCTGACTTTC. Translation: CASSYRAGQGLSGANVLTF. Variable domain in full (rest from reference TRBV7-3 and TRBJ2-6): GAGVSQTPSNKVTEKGKYVELRCDPISGHTALYWYRQSLGQGPEFLIYFQGTGAADDSGLPNDRFFAVRPEGSVSTLKIQRTERGDSAVYLCASSYRAGQGLSGANVLTFGAGSRLTVL.

This chain joins TRBV6-5 and TRBJ2-1, with a possible D match to TRBD1 (5 bases). V lost 0 bases and J lost 4, with 13 bases in between. From germline, CDR1 is MNHEY and CDR2 SVGAGI. The CDR3 extends over 16 amino acids. CDR3 sequence (DNA): TGTGCCAGCAGTTACTCGAGCTCAGGGCTTTACAATGAGCAGTTCTTC. Amino acid sequence: CASSYSSSGLYNEQFF.

The rearrangement uses TRBV5-4 and TRBJ2-6; D is ambiguous. Looked up from germline, CDR1 is SGHNT and CDR2 is YYREEE (reference sequence). The V end was cut by 5 bases, the J end by 4 bases, with 10 bases between. There are 14 residues in the CDR3. CDR3 nucleotides: TGTGCCAGCAGGCCCACAACGGGGGCCAACGTCCTGACTTTC. It is translated as CASRPTTGANVLTF.